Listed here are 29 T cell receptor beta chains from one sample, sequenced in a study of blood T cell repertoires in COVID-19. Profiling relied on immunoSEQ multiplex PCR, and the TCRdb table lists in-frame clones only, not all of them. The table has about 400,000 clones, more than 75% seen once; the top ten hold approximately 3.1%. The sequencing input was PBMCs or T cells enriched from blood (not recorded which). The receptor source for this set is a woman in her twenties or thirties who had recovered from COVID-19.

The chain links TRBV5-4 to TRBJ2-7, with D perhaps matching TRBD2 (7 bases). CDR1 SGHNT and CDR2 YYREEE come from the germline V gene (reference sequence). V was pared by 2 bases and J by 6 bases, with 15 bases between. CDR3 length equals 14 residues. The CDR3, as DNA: TGTGCCAGCAGCTTTAGGGGGGGAGGGTCCGAGCAGTACTTC. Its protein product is CASSFRGGGSEQYF.

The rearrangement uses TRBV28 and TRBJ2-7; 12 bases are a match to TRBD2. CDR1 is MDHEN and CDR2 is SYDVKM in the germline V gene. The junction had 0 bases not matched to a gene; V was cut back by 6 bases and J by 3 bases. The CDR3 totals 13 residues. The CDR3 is CASRLAGGYEQYF. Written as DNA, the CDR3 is TGTGCCAGCAGACTAGCGGGAGGCTACGAGCAGTACTTC.

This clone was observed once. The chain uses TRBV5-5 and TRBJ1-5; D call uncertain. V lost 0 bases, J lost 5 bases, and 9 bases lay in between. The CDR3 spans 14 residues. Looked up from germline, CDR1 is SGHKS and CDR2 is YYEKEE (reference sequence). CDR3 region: CASSLATADQPQHF. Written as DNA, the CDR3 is TGTGCCAGCAGCTTGGCTACCGCTGATCAGCCCCAGCATTTT.

CDR3: CASSVGDRGAYEQYF. The CDR3 bases are TGTGCCAGCAGCGTTGGGGACAGGGGGGCTTACGAGCAGTACTTC. The chain uses TRBV9 and TRBJ2-7; TRBD1 matches at 11 bases. V shed 2 bases, J shed 4 bases, and the junction held 5 bases outside the gene matches. The germline CDR1 and CDR2 sequences are SGDLS and YYNGEE. The CDR3 is 15 residues long.

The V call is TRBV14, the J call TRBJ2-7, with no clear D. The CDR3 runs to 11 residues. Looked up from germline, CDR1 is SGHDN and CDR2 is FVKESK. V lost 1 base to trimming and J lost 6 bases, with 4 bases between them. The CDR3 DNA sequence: TGTGCCAGCAGCCAAGTAGCCGAGCAGTACTTC. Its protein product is CASSQVAEQYF.

The CDR3 here is CASRGGISSNQPQHF. Here the CDR3 DNA reads TGTGCCAGCAGGGGAGGCATATCGAGCAATCAGCCCCAGCATTTT. V and J are TRBV2 and TRBJ1-5; unclear D gene. Germline V gene lookup returns CDR1 SNHLY and CDR2 FYNNEI. V gave up 6 bases and J gave up 1 base, with 13 bases separating them. The CDR3 covers 15 residues.

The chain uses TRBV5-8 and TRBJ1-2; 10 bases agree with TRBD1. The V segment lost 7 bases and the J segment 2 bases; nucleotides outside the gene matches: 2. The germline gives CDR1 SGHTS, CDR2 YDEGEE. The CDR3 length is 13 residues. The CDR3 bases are TGTGCCAGCGGGGACAGGGGAAACTATGGCTACACCTTC. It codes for CASGDRGNYGYTF.

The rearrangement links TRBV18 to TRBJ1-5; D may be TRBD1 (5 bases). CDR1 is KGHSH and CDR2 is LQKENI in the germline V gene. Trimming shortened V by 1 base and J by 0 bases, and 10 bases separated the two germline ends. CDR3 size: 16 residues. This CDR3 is CASSPQRGDSNQPQHF. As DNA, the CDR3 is TGTGCCAGCTCACCACAAAGGGGTGATAGCAATCAGCCCCAGCATTTT.

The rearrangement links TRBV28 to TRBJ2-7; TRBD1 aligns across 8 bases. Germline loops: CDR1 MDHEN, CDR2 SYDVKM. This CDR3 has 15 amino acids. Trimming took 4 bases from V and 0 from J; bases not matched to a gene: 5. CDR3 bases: TGTGCCAGCAGTTACATGACAGGGGACTCCTACGAGCAGTACTTC. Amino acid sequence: CASSYMTGDSYEQYF. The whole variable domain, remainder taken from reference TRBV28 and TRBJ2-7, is DVKVTQSSRYLVKRTGEKVFLECVQDMDHENMFWYRQDPGLGLRLIYFSYDVKMKEKGDIPEGYSVSREKKERFSLILESASTNQTSMYLCASSYMTGDSYEQYFGPGTRLTVT.

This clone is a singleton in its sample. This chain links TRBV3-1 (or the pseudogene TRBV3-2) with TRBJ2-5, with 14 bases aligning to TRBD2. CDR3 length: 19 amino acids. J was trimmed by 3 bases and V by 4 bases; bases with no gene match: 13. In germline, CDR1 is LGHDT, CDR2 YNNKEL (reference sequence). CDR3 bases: TGTGCCAGCAGCCTGGGACTAGCGGGAGTTGTATCGGTAGAAGAGACCCAGTACTTC. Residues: CASSLGLAGVVSVEETQYF.

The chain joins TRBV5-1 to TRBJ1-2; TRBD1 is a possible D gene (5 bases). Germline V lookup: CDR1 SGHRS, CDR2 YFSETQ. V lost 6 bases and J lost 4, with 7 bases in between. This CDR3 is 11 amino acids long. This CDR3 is CASNGGYGYTF. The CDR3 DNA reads TGCGCCAGCAACGGGGGCTATGGCTACACCTTC.

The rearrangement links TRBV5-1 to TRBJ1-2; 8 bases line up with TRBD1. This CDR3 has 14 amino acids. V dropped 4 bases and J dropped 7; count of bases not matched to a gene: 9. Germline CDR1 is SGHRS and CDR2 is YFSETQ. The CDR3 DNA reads TGCGCCAGCAGCCCACTCCAGGGGGCATCTGGCTACACCTTC. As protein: CASSPLQGASGYTF.

This chain's CDR3 is CASSFMRESYGYTF. CDR3 nucleotide sequence: TGTGCCAGCAGCTTCATGAGGGAGTCCTATGGCTACACCTTC. The J gene is TRBJ1-2, the V gene TRBV5-5; no reliable D call. Germline values: CDR1 SGHKS, CDR2 YYEKEE (reference sequence). This CDR3 has 14 amino acids. Trimming stripped 2 bases from V and 4 bases from J, with 12 bases between.

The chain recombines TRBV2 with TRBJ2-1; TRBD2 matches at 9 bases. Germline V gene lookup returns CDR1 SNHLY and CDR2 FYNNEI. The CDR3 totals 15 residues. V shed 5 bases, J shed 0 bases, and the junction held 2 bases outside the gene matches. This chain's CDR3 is CASSPLAGSYNEQFF. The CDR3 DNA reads TGTGCCAGCAGTCCACTAGCGGGCTCCTACAATGAGCAGTTCTTC.

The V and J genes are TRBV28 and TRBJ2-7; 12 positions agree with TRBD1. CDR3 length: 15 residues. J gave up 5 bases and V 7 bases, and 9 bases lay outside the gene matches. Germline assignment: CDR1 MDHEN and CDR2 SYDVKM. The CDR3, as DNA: TGTGCCAGCAAGACCCCGGGACAGGGGGCCCACGAGCAGTACTTC. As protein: CASKTPGQGAHEQYF. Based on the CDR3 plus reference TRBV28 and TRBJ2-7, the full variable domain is DVKVTQSSRYLVKRTGEKVFLECVQDMDHENMFWYRQDPGLGLRLIYFSYDVKMKEKGDIPEGYSVSREKKERFSLILESASTNQTSMYLCASKTPGQGAHEQYFGPGTRLTVT.

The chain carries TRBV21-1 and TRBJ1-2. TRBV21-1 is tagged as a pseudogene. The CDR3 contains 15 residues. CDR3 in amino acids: CASSWGGDRRYGYTF. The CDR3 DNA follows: TGTGCCAGCAGTTGGGGGGGCGATAGGCGATATGGCTACACCTTC.

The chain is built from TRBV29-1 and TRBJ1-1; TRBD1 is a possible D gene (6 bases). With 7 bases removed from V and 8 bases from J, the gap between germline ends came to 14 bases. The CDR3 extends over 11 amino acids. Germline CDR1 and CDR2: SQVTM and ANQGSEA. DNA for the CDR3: TGCAGCGCCCGGACAGTTTCAGAAGCTTTCTTT. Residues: CSARTVSEAFF.

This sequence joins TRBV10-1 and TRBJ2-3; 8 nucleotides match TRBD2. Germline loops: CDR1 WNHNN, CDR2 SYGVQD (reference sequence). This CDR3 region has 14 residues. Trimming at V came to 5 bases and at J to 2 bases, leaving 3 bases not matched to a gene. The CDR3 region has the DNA TGCGCCAGCAGTCGGACTAGCACCACAGATACGCAGTATTTT. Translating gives CASSRTSTTDTQYF.

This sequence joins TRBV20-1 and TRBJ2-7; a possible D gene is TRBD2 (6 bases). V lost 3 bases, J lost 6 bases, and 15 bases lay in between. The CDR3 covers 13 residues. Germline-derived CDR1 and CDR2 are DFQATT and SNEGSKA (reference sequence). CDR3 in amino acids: CSASPAGSFEQYF. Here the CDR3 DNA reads TGCAGTGCTAGTCCAGCCGGGAGTTTCGAGCAGTACTTC.

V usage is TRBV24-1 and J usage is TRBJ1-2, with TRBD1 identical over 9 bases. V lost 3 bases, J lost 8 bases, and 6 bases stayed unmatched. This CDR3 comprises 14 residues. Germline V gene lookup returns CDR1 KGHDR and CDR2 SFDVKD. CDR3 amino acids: CATSDGGQGGGYTF. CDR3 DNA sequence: TGTGCCACCAGTGATGGGGGACAGGGAGGCGGCTACACCTTC.

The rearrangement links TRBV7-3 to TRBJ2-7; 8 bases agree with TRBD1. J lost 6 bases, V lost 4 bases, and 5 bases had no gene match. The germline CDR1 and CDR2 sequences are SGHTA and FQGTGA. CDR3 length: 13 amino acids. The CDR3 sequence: CASSSGTGSEQYF. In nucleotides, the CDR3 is TGTGCCAGCAGCTCCGGGACAGGCAGCGAGCAGTACTTC.

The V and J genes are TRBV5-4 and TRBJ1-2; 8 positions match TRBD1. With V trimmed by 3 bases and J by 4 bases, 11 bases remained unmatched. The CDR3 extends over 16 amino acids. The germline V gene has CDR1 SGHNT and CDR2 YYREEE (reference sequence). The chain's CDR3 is CASSYAGTGRGYGYTF. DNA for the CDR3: TGTGCCAGCAGCTACGCCGGGACAGGCCGGGGCTATGGCTACACCTTC.

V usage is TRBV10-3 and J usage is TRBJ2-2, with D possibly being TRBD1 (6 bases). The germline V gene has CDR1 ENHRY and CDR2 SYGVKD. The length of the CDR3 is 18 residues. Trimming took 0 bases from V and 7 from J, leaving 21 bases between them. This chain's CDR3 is CAISESGAAIEVLGELFF. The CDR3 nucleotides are TGTGCCATCAGTGAGTCGGGGGCAGCGATTGAGGTCCTCGGGGAGCTGTTTTTT.

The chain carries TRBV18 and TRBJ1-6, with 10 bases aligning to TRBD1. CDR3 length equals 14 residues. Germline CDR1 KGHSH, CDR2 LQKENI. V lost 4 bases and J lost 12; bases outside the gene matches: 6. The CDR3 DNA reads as TGTGCCAGCTCACTCGGGACAGGGGTGGGACCCCTCCACTTT. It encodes CASSLGTGVGPLHF.

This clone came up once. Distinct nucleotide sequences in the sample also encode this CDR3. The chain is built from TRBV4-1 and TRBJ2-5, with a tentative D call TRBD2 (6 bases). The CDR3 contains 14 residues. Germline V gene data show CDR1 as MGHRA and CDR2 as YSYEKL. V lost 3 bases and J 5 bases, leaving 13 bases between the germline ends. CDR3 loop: CASSQDRGGETQYF. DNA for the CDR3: TGCGCCAGCAGCCAGGACCGCGGAGGGGAGACCCAGTACTTC.

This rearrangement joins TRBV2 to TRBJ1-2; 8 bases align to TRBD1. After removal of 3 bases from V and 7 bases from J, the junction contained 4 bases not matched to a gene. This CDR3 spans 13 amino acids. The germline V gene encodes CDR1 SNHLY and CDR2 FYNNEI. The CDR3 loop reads CASSDAGGVGYTF. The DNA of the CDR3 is TGTGCCAGCAGTGATGCAGGGGGCGTTGGCTACACCTTC.

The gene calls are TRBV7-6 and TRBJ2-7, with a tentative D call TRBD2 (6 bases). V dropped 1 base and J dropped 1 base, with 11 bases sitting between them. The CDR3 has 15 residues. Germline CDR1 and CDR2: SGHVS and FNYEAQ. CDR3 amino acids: CASSLDEGLSYEQYF. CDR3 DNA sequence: TGTGCCAGCAGCTTAGACGAGGGACTGTCCTACGAGCAGTACTTC.

The CDR3 sequence is CASSWGQDSYGYTF. The DNA for the CDR3 is TGTGCCAGCAGCTGGGGACAGGACTCCTATGGCTACACCTTC. The chain is built from TRBV7-9 and TRBJ1-2; 8 bases map to TRBD1. Trimming took 4 bases from V and 4 from J; bases not matched to a gene: 5. Germline CDR1 and CDR2: SEHNR and FQNEAQ (reference sequence). The CDR3 runs 14 residues.

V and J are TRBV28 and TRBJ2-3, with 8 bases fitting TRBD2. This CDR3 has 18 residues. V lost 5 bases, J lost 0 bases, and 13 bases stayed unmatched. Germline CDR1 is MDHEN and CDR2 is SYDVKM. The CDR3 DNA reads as TGTGCCAGCAGTCCCCCCGCGACTAGCGCGACTAGCACAGATACGCAGTATTTT. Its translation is CASSPPATSATSTDTQYF. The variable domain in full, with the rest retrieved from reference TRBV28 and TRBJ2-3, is DVKVTQSSRYLVKRTGEKVFLECVQDMDHENMFWYRQDPGLGLRLIYFSYDVKMKEKGDIPEGYSVSREKKERFSLILESASTNQTSMYLCASSPPATSATSTDTQYFGPGTRLTVL.